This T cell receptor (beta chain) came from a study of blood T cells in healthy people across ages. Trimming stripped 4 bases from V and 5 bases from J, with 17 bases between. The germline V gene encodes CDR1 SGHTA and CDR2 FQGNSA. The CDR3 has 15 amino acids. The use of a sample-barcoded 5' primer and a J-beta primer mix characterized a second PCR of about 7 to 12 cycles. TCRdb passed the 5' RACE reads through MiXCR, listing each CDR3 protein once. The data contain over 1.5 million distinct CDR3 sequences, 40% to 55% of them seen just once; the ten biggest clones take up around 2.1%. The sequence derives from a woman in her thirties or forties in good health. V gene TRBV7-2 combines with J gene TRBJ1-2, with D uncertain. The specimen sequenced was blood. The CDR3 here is CASSSSRNRVYGYTF. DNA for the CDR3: TGTGCCAGCAGCTCCTCAAGGAACAGAGTTTATGGCTACACCTTC.